A single sample gave rise to the 27 T cell receptor beta chains below, sequenced in a study of blood T cells in healthy people across ages. A second PCR, run for 7 to 11 cycles, used a sample-barcoded 5' primer plus a J-beta primer mix. One entry per CDR3 protein, called by TCRdb with MiXCR from the 5' RACE reads. The sample includes 540,000 or so distinct CDR3 sequences, approximately 25% of them seen just once. The same data also contributed to another study, on T cells of mothers and their children.

The sample taken for sequencing was blood. Receptors originate from a boy aged 5 to 17 in good health.

Note on this clonotype: The CDR3 does not close with the conserved phenylalanine or tryptophan, likely indicating a read error. The chain combines TRBV6-6 with TRBJ2-7; no clear D gene. Trimming shortened V by 7 bases and J by 5 bases, and 18 bases separated the two germline ends. Germline lookup yields CDR1 MNHNY and CDR2 SVGAGI (reference sequence). The CDR3 is 14 amino acids. The CDR3: CASTPDERADEQYS. CDR3 DNA sequence: TGTGCCAGCACTCCAGACGAACGGGCGGACGAGCAGTACTCC.

The chain couples TRBV27 to TRBJ2-5; a weak D match, TRBD1 (5 bases). The CDR3 covers 13 residues. Germline CDR1 reads MNHEY; CDR2 reads SMNVEV (reference sequence). Between the trimmed V and J ends, which lost 9 bases and 7 bases, there was a span of 18 bases. In nucleotides, the CDR3 is TGTGCCAGTTCCCAGGGTTCGGTGGGGACCCAGTACTTC. This encodes CASSQGSVGTQYF.

In this sample, this clonotype turned up a few times. The rearrangement links TRBV7-9 to TRBJ2-5, with a tentative D call TRBD2 (5 bases). With 2 bases removed from V and 1 base from J, the gap between germline ends came to 11 bases. The CDR3 has 15 residues. Germline V gene data show CDR1 as SEHNR and CDR2 as FQNEAQ (reference sequence). The CDR3 sequence: CASSLWASPQETQYF. CDR3 bases: TGTGCCAGCAGCTTATGGGCTAGCCCCCAAGAGACCCAGTACTTC. Variable domain in full (rest from reference TRBV7-9 and TRBJ2-5): DTGVSQNPRHKITKRGQNVTFRCDPISEHNRLYWYRQTLGQGPEFLTYFQNEAQLEKSRLLSDRFSAERPKGSFSTLEIQRTEQGDSAMYLCASSLWASPQETQYFGPGTRLLVL.

The V call is TRBV5-1, the J call TRBJ2-5; D is perhaps TRBD2 (6 bases). The J call may be mistaken, given a closer DNA end match to TRBJ2-7. The CDR3 has 14 amino acids. The V gene's germline CDR1 is SGHRS and CDR2 YFSETQ. CDR3 amino acids: CASSLGDSKPEQYF. The CDR3, as DNA: TGCGCCAGCAGCTTGGGGGACTCCAAACCCGAGCAGTACTTC.

CDR3 nucleotide sequence: TGTGCCAGCAGTGATGGGACAGCGGCCTACGAGCAGTACTTC. Amino acids: CASSDGTAAYEQYF. The genes are TRBV25-1 and TRBJ2-7, with TRBD1 identical over 7 bases. Per the germline V gene, CDR1 is MGHDK and CDR2 is SYGVNS. The CDR3 spans 14 residues. The J segment lost 2 bases and the V segment lost 3 bases, leaving 4 bases of the junction unmatched.

This chain links TRBV2 with TRBJ2-7, with TRBD2 matching over 11 bases. The CDR3 spans 17 residues. The V segment lost 6 bases and the J segment 2 bases; nucleotides outside the gene matches: 12. Germline-derived CDR1 and CDR2 are SNHLY and FYNNEI. CDR3 sequence (DNA): TGTGCCAGCAGGAACGGTCGGACTAGCGGGCTCCCCTACGAGCAGTACTTC. Its translation is CASRNGRTSGLPYEQYF.

The chain links TRBV4-2 to TRBJ2-5; D unresolved. The J call is in doubt because the DNA end fits TRBJ2-7 better. Germline V gives CDR1 LGHNA, CDR2 YNFKEQ. The CDR3 loop spans 14 amino acids. The CDR3 DNA reads as TGTGCCAGCAGCCAAGAGAGAAGGAGCTACGAGCAGTACTTC. This encodes CASSQERRSYEQYF.

This clonotype was seen many times. This rearrangement joins TRBV6-5 to TRBJ2-5, with 10 bases fitting TRBD1. The CDR3 totals 14 residues. V shed 2 bases, J shed 4 bases, and the junction held 1 base outside the gene matches. Germline V gene sequence: CDR1 MNHEY, CDR2 SVGAGI. The CDR3 spells CASSYDRGRETQYF. In DNA, the CDR3 is TGTGCCAGCAGTTACGACAGGGGGCGAGAGACCCAGTACTTC.

This clonotype was counted only a few times. The CDR3 is CASSGGIKTDTQYF. CDR3 sequence (DNA): TGTGCCAGCAGTGGTGGGATAAAGACAGATACGCAGTATTTT. V is TRBV27 and J is TRBJ2-3, with D uncertain. Germline CDR1 and CDR2: MNHEY and SMNVEV (reference sequence). This CDR3 has 14 amino acids. The V end was cut by 5 bases, the J end by 3 bases, with 12 bases between.

This clonotype was seen only a few times. It is likely a read error, because the conserved phenylalanine at the end of the CDR3 is missing. Because the CDR3's place on the DNA is in doubt, the DNA is left out and the CDR3 is given as listed by TCRdb. The gene calls are TRBV27 and TRBJ2-5; no DNA check was done on the table's D call, TRBD2. The CDR3 numbers 11 amino acids, ends counted. In germline, CDR1 is MNHEY, CDR2 SMNVEV (reference sequence). The CDR3 region is CASSRDSGDSL.

The chain uses TRBV9 and TRBJ2-1, with 10 bases aligning to TRBD2. The CDR3 consists of 15 residues. CDR1 and CDR2 from the germline V gene are SGDLS and YYNGEE. V lost 0 bases to trimming and J lost 8 bases; unmatched junction nucleotides: 5. The CDR3 DNA reads TGTGCCAGCAGCGTAGTCCTAGCGGGAGTTGATGAGCAGTTCTTC. Encoded protein: CASSVVLAGVDEQFF. The variable domain in full, completed from reference TRBV9 and TRBJ2-1, reads DSGVTQTPKHLITATGQRVTLRCSPRSGDLSVYWYQQSLDQGLQFLIQYYNGEERAKGNILERFSAQQFPDLHSELNLSSLELGDSALYFCASSVVLAGVDEQFFGPGTRLTVL.

This clonotype was seen repeatedly, ten times or more. J is TRBJ2-1 and V is TRBV29-1; D may be TRBD1 (6 bases). The CDR3 is 13 amino acids. CDR1 SQVTM and CDR2 ANQGSEA come from the germline V gene. Trimming left V 7 bases short and J 5 bases short, with 15 bases between. CDR3 sequence: CSAGRGSDNEQFF. CDR3 in DNA: TGCAGCGCCGGAAGGGGGTCGGACAATGAGCAGTTCTTC.

A note on this clonotype: The junction shows a germline mismatch at one end, possibly a read error. This chain connects TRBV6-6 to TRBJ2-5, with 7 bases aligning to TRBD2. Germline CDR1 is MNHNY and CDR2 is SVGAGI (reference sequence). The CDR3 spans 13 residues. The DNA of the CDR3 is TGTGCCAGCAGTTACTCTCCGGGACTATTGAGGTTCTTC. As protein: CASSYSPGLLRFF.

The chain links TRBV29-1 to TRBJ2-3; 7 nucleotides agree with TRBD1. Germline lookup yields CDR1 SQVTM and CDR2 ANQGSEA. The V and J ends lost 4 bases and 2 bases, in that order; junction bases with no gene match: 9. CDR3 length: 15 amino acids. The CDR3 region has the DNA TGCAGCGTTGTTCCCGAGGGGGCGTTCACAGATACGCAGTATTTT. Protein product: CSVVPEGAFTDTQYF.

As concerns this clonotype: A much larger clone lies a single base off, so this may be a read error. The chain links TRBV9 to TRBJ2-1; 12 nucleotides match TRBD2. The CDR3 has 15 amino acids. V lost 2 bases to trimming and J lost 5 bases; unmatched junction nucleotides: 2. CDR1 is SGDLS, CDR2 YYNGEE, per germline. CDR3 protein: CASSVSSGRDNEQFF. The CDR3 DNA is TGTGCCAGCAGCGTTTCTAGCGGGAGGGACAATGAGCAGTTCTTC.

The V call is TRBV20-1, the J call TRBJ1-3; D might be TRBD1 (5 bases). The germline V and J ends were trimmed by 6 bases and 0 bases, with 18 bases remaining between them. The length of the CDR3 is 16 residues. CDR1 is DFQATT, CDR2 SNEGSKA, per germline (reference sequence). Written as DNA, the CDR3 is TGCAGTGCCATGGACACCGGGACTGCCTCTGGAAACACCATATATTTT. Amino acid sequence: CSAMDTGTASGNTIYF.

This clonotype appeared a few times. The V gene is TRBV2, the J gene TRBJ2-7, with D possibly matching TRBD2 (5 bases). CDR3 length: 15 amino acids. Germline V gene lookup returns CDR1 SNHLY and CDR2 FYNNEI. Trimming took 7 bases from V and 0 from J, leaving 16 bases between them. The CDR3 loop reads CASIFGLTSSYEQYF. CDR3 nucleotides: TGTGCCAGCATATTCGGACTGACAAGCTCCTACGAGCAGTACTTC.

Points on this clonotype: This may arise from a read error, as a much more abundant clone is one base away. The rearrangement joins TRBV11-1 to TRBJ2-1; D perhaps matches TRBD2 (6 bases). The germline V gene encodes CDR1 SGHAT and CDR2 FQDESV (reference sequence). This CDR3 has 14 residues. The chain's CDR3 is CASSPRRGHNDQFF. The CDR3 nucleotides are TGTGCCAGCAGCCCACGGAGGGGCCACAATGACCAGTTCTTC.

This clonotype showed up just a few times. The J gene is TRBJ2-2, the V gene TRBV11-1; TRBD1 aligns across 7 bases. The CDR3 totals 14 residues. In germline, CDR1 is SGHAT, CDR2 FQDESV (reference sequence). V lost 8 bases to trimming and J lost 4 bases; unmatched junction nucleotides: 7. The CDR3 region is CASQYRGTTGELFF. CDR3 nucleotides: TGTGCCAGCCAATACAGGGGTACCACCGGGGAGCTGTTTTTT. Combining the CDR3 with reference TRBV11-1 and TRBJ2-2 gives the whole variable domain EAEVAQSPRYKITEKSQAVAFWCDPISGHATLYWYRQILGQGPELLVQFQDESVVDDSQLPKDRFSAERLKGVDSTLKIQPAELGDSAMYLCASQYRGTTGELFFGEGSRLTVL.

This clonotype was counted only a few times. V and J are TRBV7-2 and TRBJ2-1, with 10 bases aligning to TRBD1. With V trimmed by 1 base and J by 8 bases, 2 bases remained unmatched. This CDR3 contains 14 residues. CDR1 is SGHTA, CDR2 FQGNSA, per germline. CDR3: CASSLETGGHEQFF. The CDR3 region has the DNA TGTGCCAGCAGCTTAGAGACAGGGGGCCATGAGCAGTTCTTC. Variable domain in full (rest from reference TRBV7-2 and TRBJ2-1): GAGVSQSPSNKVTEKGKDVELRCDPISGHTALYWYRQSLGQGLEFLIYFQGNSAPDKSGLPSDRFSAERTGGSVSTLTIQRTQQEDSAVYLCASSLETGGHEQFFGPGTRLTVL.

The chain's CDR3 is CASSTRQGYGYTF. CDR3 DNA sequence: TGCGCCAGCAGCACCCGACAGGGATATGGCTACACCTTC. The rearrangement links TRBV4-3 to TRBJ1-2; 7 nucleotides align to TRBD1. V was pared by 5 bases and J by 5 bases, with 5 bases of the junction left unmatched. This CDR3 comprises 13 residues. CDR1 and CDR2 (germline): LGHNA, YSLEER.

This clonotype was found a few times. The chain uses TRBV7-9 and TRBJ2-7, with TRBD1 identical over 10 bases. Germline V gives CDR1 SEHNR, CDR2 FQNEAQ (reference sequence). The V and J ends lost 1 base and 6 bases, in that order; junction bases with no gene match: 12. There are 17 residues in the CDR3. For the CDR3, the DNA is TGTGCCAGCAGCTTAGACCGGGACAGGGGTTCTTGCGTCGAGCAGTACTTC. It is translated as CASSLDRDRGSCVEQYF.

This clonotype has a handful of counts. V is TRBV7-2 and J is TRBJ2-7; D possibly matches TRBD1 or TRBD2 (7 bases each). CDR3 length: 15 amino acids. Germline V gives CDR1 SGHTA, CDR2 FQGNSA. Trimming pared 0 bases from V and 4 bases from J, leaving 13 bases between. The CDR3 region has the DNA TGTGCCAGCAGCTTAGCTGTCCAGGGGGGGTACGAGCAGTACTTC. Its protein product is CASSLAVQGGYEQYF.

This clonotype was recorded many times. The rearrangement uses TRBV20-1 and TRBJ2-4; 13 bases line up with TRBD2. The V gene end was trimmed by 3 bases and the J gene end by 0 bases; junction bases not matched to a gene: 5. Germline V gene data show CDR1 as DFQATT and CDR2 as SNEGSKA (reference sequence). CDR3 length: 17 amino acids. CDR3 in DNA: TGCAGTGCTAGGGGGACTAGCGGGATCAAAGCCAAAAACATTCAGTACTTC. Protein product: CSARGTSGIKAKNIQYF.

The chain uses TRBV4-3 and TRBJ2-5; 7 nucleotides agree with TRBD1. The end of the DNA fits TRBJ2-7 better, so the J call may be wrong. The germline V gene encodes CDR1 LGHNA and CDR2 YSLEER. The length of the CDR3 is 16 residues. CDR3 DNA sequence: TGCGCCAGCAGCCAAGATTGGGACAGAGTCACCTACGAGCAGTACTTC. Its protein is CASSQDWDRVTYEQYF.

The rearrangement joins TRBV5-1 to TRBJ1-1, with D possibly matching TRBD1 (5 bases). The germline V gene has CDR1 SGHRS and CDR2 YFSETQ. V gave up 3 bases and J gave up 1 base, with 13 bases separating them. The CDR3 extends over 15 amino acids. The CDR3 region is CASSSTSTANTEAFF. The CDR3 DNA is TGCGCCAGCAGCTCGACCTCGACAGCGAACACTGAAGCTTTCTTT.

The chain has TRBV20-1 and TRBJ1-5; 8 bases are a match to TRBD1. The V gene's germline CDR1 is DFQATT and CDR2 SNEGSKA (reference sequence). There are 14 residues in the CDR3. V shed 1 base, J shed 6 bases, and the junction held 5 bases outside the gene matches. This chain's CDR3 is CSARANRGGQPQHF. CDR3 bases: TGCAGTGCTAGAGCCAACAGGGGGGGTCAGCCCCAGCATTTT.